These 21 T cell receptor beta chains were all obtained from the same sample, sequenced in a study of identical twins' blood T cells. From the 5' RACE reads, TCRdb called clonotypes with MiXCR, one entry per CDR3 protein. The repertoire consists of 400,000 or so distinct CDR3 sequences, with 28% occurring once and the leading ten covering 6% to 7%. Material: PBMCs. The receptors stem from a woman aged 18-50 years in good health.

CDR3 sequence reads: CASSHTEYTEAFF. Written as DNA, the CDR3 is TGTGCCAGCAGTCATACAGAGTACACTGAAGCTTTCTTT. The rearrangement uses TRBV6-1 and TRBJ1-1; D gene ambiguous. Germline V gene sequence: CDR1 MNHNS, CDR2 SASEGT. The V end lost 5 bases, the J end lost 3 bases, and 10 bases lay between the germline ends. This CDR3 comprises 13 residues.

The chain is built from TRBV12-3 or TRBV12-4 and TRBJ2-7; D possibly matches TRBD1 or TRBD2 (5 bases each). This CDR3 has 12 residues. V was trimmed by 5 bases and J by 6 bases, leaving 11 bases between them. CDR3 sequence: CASSGGSPEQYF. CDR3 sequence (DNA): TGTGCCAGCAGTGGGGGAAGTCCCGAGCAGTACTTC.

The rearrangement uses TRBV20-1 and TRBJ1-5; D call uncertain. V was cut by 0 bases and J by 7 bases, with 13 bases left in between. Germline-derived CDR1 and CDR2 are DFQATT and SNEGSKA (reference sequence). The CDR3 spans 14 residues. Here the CDR3 reads CSARESTGRQPQHF. The CDR3 DNA reads TGCAGTGCTAGAGAATCTACTGGGAGGCAGCCCCAGCATTTT.

This chain connects TRBV20-1 to TRBJ1-2, with no clear D. This CDR3 region has 12 residues. Germline loops: CDR1 DFQATT, CDR2 SNEGSKA (reference sequence). V was trimmed by 4 bases and J by 4 bases, leaving 10 bases between them. The chain's CDR3 is CSAKVMLYGYTF. The CDR3 DNA is TGCAGTGCTAAAGTCATGCTCTATGGCTACACCTTC.

This clonotype was counted only a few times. The chain is built from TRBV20-1 and TRBJ1-5; D is uncertain. The V gene's germline CDR1 is DFQATT and CDR2 SNEGSKA (reference sequence). V was clipped by 2 bases and J by 9 bases, with 17 bases between them. The CDR3 has 14 residues. The CDR3 DNA is TGCAGTGCTAGATTTGGGCTGGGGTTAGGGCCCCAGCATTTT. Its translation is CSARFGLGLGPQHF.

V is TRBV10-3 and J is TRBJ2-1; 7 bases match TRBD2. The germline gives CDR1 ENHRY, CDR2 SYGVKD. The J segment lost 3 bases and the V segment lost 3 bases, leaving 5 bases of the junction unmatched. This CDR3 is built from 15 residues. The CDR3 DNA is TGTGCCATCAGTGATAGCAAGCGGGACTACAATGAGCAGTTCTTC. It encodes CAISDSKRDYNEQFF.

This clonotype was seen only a few times. V gene TRBV20-1 combines with J gene TRBJ1-5; 8 bases are shared with TRBD1. Trimming removed 5 bases from V and 7 bases from J; junction bases left unmatched: 7. The CDR3 totals 13 residues. Germline V gene data show CDR1 as DFQATT and CDR2 as SNEGSKA (reference sequence). The CDR3 coding sequence is TGCAGTGCTCTCGTGACAGGGGAACAGCCCCAGCATTTT. Encoded protein: CSALVTGEQPQHF.

This clonotype was seen many times. The chain joins TRBV5-1 to TRBJ1-6; 7 nucleotides agree with TRBD1. The trim removed 4 bases at V and 6 bases at J, leaving 1 base unmatched. The CDR3 loop spans 13 amino acids. Germline values: CDR1 SGHRS, CDR2 YFSETQ. The CDR3 coding sequence is TGCGCCAGCAGCAGGGGGCCTAATTCACCCCTCCACTTT. Its translation: CASSRGPNSPLHF.

The chain is built from TRBV6-1 and TRBJ1-5; D is undetermined. The germline CDR1 and CDR2 sequences are MNHNS and SASEGT. Trimming cost V 5 bases and J 6 bases, with 14 bases left between them. This CDR3 is built from 14 residues. Here the CDR3 DNA reads TGTGCCAGCAGTCCCCCTGGGGTCGGTCAGCCCCAGCATTTT. This sequence encodes CASSPPGVGQPQHF.

This clonotype showed up many times. The chain employs TRBV20-1 and TRBJ2-1, with TRBD2 identical over 8 bases. The CDR3 is 13 amino acids. Germline trimming cut 6 bases from V and 8 bases from J; bases unmatched to any gene: 9. The germline V gene encodes CDR1 DFQATT and CDR2 SNEGSKA (reference sequence). In nucleotides, the CDR3 is TGCAGTGCCCCTACTAGCGGTATAGATGAGCAGTTCTTC. Encoded protein: CSAPTSGIDEQFF.

Many counts were recorded for this clonotype. The V gene is TRBV29-1, the J gene TRBJ2-5; 7 bases are shared with TRBD1. Trimming at V came to 6 bases and at J to 5 bases, leaving 6 bases not matched to a gene. The CDR3 runs to 12 residues. Germline-derived CDR1 and CDR2 are SQVTM and ANQGSEA. CDR3 amino acids: CSVPHRGETQYF. As DNA, the CDR3 is TGCAGCGTGCCCCACAGGGGTGAGACCCAGTACTTC.

A few counts support this clonotype. The chain links TRBV9 to TRBJ2-3; a possible D gene is TRBD2 (5 bases). Germline V lookup: CDR1 SGDLS, CDR2 YYNGEE. The V end lost 4 bases, the J end lost 2 bases, and 11 bases lay between the germline ends. The CDR3 is 14 amino acids. In DNA, the CDR3 is TGTGCCAGCAGCACCTACGGGGTCACAGATACGCAGTATTTT. Its translation is CASSTYGVTDTQYF.

This clonotype came up many times. V is TRBV12-3 or TRBV12-4 and J is TRBJ1-5; possibly TRBD1 for D (5 bases). Trimming removed 7 bases from V and 7 bases from J, with 17 bases in between. The CDR3 totals 14 residues. The CDR3 DNA sequence: TGTGCCAGCAAAGGAGAGGGCCGGGGCCAGCCCCAGCATTTT. It is translated as CASKGEGRGQPQHF.

The chain recombines TRBV20-1 with TRBJ1-1; TRBD1 might be the D (5 bases). CDR1 and CDR2 from the germline V gene are DFQATT and SNEGSKA (reference sequence). Trimming took 2 bases from V and 8 from J, leaving 9 bases between them. This CDR3 is 11 amino acids long. This CDR3 is CSARQGAEAFF. The CDR3 coding sequence is TGCAGTGCTAGACAGGGTGCGGAAGCTTTCTTT.

This chain uses TRBV11-3 with TRBJ1-1; 7 nucleotides match TRBD1. Germline CDR1 reads SGHNT; CDR2 reads YENEEA. The CDR3 sequence is 14 residues long. Losses at the gene ends were 5 bases for V and 1 base for J; bases not matched to a gene: 4. In DNA, the CDR3 is TGTGCCAGCAGCGTCGGGACAGCGAACACTGAAGCTTTCTTT. Its protein is CASSVGTANTEAFF.

This clonotype was counted a single time. One end of the junction varies from germline; a read error may be responsible. The J gene is TRBJ1-1, the V gene TRBV6-6, with a possible D match to TRBD1 (6 bases). The CDR3 has 19 amino acids. In germline, CDR1 is MNHNY, CDR2 SVGAGI (reference sequence). CDR3 DNA: TGTGCCGGAACCGTCGAGGGGGTTAGAGCGGGGGCAGGGAACACTGAAGCTTTATTT. It translates to CAGTVEGVRAGAGNTEALF.

CDR3 sequence: CSYRGESETQYF. The CDR3 nucleotides are TGCAGTTACCGGGGAGAGTCGGAGACCCAGTACTTC. The gene calls are TRBV20-1 and TRBJ2-5, with D possibly being TRBD2 (5 bases). This CDR3 spans 12 amino acids. Trimming removed 8 bases at V and 5 bases at J, with 15 bases between. Germline V gene lookup returns CDR1 DFQATT and CDR2 SNEGSKA (reference sequence).

V is TRBV5-1 and J is TRBJ2-2, with a possible D match to TRBD2 (6 bases). Trimming pared 0 bases from V and 7 bases from J, leaving 10 bases between. There are 14 residues in the CDR3. CDR1 and CDR2 from the germline V gene are SGHRS and YFSETQ. CDR3 sequence reads: CASSLDSGYGELFF. The CDR3 DNA reads as TGCGCCAGCAGCTTGGATAGCGGATACGGGGAGCTGTTTTTT.

The J gene is TRBJ2-1, the V gene TRBV25-1; D possibly corresponds to TRBD2 (6 bases). V gave up 3 bases and J gave up 1 base, with 10 bases separating them. The CDR3 has 15 residues. Germline V gives CDR1 MGHDK, CDR2 SYGVNS. As DNA, the CDR3 is TGTGCCAGCAGTGACCTCCGGGGGTCCTACAATGAGCAGTTCTTC. It specifies CASSDLRGSYNEQFF.

This clonotype was picked up many times. The chain employs TRBV2 and TRBJ2-2, with 8 bases identical to TRBD2. This CDR3 spans 15 amino acids. V trimming: 7 bases; J trimming: 3 bases; junction bases outside the gene matches: 7. In germline, CDR1 is SNHLY, CDR2 FYNNEI. CDR3 sequence: CASNKRTSHTGELFF. CDR3 nucleotides: TGTGCCAGCAATAAAAGGACTAGCCACACCGGGGAGCTGTTTTTT.

This clonotype was counted only a few times. This chain links TRBV14 with TRBJ1-1; TRBD1 agrees at 8 bases. CDR1 SGHDN and CDR2 FVKESK come from the germline V gene. V lost 4 bases, J lost 0 bases, and 7 bases stayed unmatched. The CDR3 length is 16 residues. The CDR3 sequence: CASSRGRGPMNTEAFF. CDR3 nucleotide sequence: TGTGCCAGCAGCCGCGGCAGGGGGCCTATGAACACTGAAGCTTTCTTT.